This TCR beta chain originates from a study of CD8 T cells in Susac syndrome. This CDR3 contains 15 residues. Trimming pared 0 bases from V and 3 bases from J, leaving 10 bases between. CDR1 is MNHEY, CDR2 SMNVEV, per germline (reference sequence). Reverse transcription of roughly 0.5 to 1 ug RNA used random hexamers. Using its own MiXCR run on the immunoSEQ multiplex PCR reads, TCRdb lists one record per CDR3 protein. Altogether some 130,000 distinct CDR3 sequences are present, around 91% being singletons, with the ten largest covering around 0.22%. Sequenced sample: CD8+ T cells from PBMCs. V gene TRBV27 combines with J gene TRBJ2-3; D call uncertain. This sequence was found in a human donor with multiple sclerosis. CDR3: CASSLSPSRTDTQYF. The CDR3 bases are TGTGCCAGCAGTTTATCACCAAGCCGGACAGATACGCAGTATTTT.